This is a list of T cell receptor beta chains from one sample in a study of blood T cell repertoires in COVID-19. Some clones are missing from TCRdb's copy, which holds only in-frame ones; the method was immunoSEQ multiplex PCR. There are around 700,000 clones in the sample; approximately 90% occur only once, and over 0.2% lies in the top ten. Source material: peripheral blood. Every receptor here comes from a woman younger than 30 with acute or convalescent COVID-19. The CDR3 runs from the conserved cysteine through the conserved F or W. D genes are given only for firm matches. For some rows the clone size is stated as once, few or many, or as a class when expanded; others skip it.

d_call j_call clone_size v_call cdr3_aa cdr3_nt
- TRBJ2-6 once TRBV5-1 CASSFGEAGANVLTF TGCGCCAGCAGCTTCGGGGAGGCTGGGGCCAACGTCCTGACTTTC
TRBD1 TRBJ1-4 - TRBV29-1 CSASGQGNEKLFF TGCAGCGCATCGGGACAGGGAAATGAAAAACTGTTTTTT
- TRBJ1-6 - TRBV27 CASRPSGTTFSYNSPLHF TGTGCCAGCAGGCCCTCCGGGACAACGTTCTCCTATAATTCACCCCTCCACTTT
TRBD1 TRBJ1-1 - TRBV14 CASSQENRGPENTEAFF TGTGCCAGCAGCCAAGAAAATAGGGGGCCGGAGAACACTGAAGCTTTCTTT
- TRBJ2-7 - TRBV4-1 CASSQDRGYEQYF TGCGCCAGCAGCCAGGACCGGGGGTACGAGCAGTACTTC
TRBD1 TRBJ1-4 - TRBV28 CASSLRDSVATNEKLFF TGTGCCAGCAGTTTAAGGGACAGTGTTGCAACTAATGAAAAACTGTTTTTT
- TRBJ1-1 - TRBV15 CATSTLTGRQMNTEAFF TGTGCCACCAGCACCTTGACAGGCAGACAGATGAACACTGAAGCTTTCTTT
- TRBJ2-5 - TRBV11-2 CASSSGPQTQYF TGTGCCAGCAGCTCAGGGCCACAGACCCAGTACTTC
TRBD1 TRBJ1-2 - TRBV30 CAWDRGDFYYGYTF TGTGCCTGGGACAGGGGCGATTTTTACTATGGCTACACCTTC
- TRBJ1-1 - TRBV19 CASSIEGAGTEAFF TGTGCCAGTAGTATAGAGGGGGCCGGCACTGAAGCTTTCTTT
- TRBJ2-7 - TRBV27 CASSLTTDLYEQYF TGTGCCAGCAGTTTAACGACAGATCTCTACGAGCAGTACTTC
- TRBJ1-1 - TRBV3-1/TRBV3-2 CASSQSKNTEAFF TGTGCCAGCAGCCAAAGCAAGAACACTGAAGCTTTCTTT
- TRBJ1-1 - TRBV9 CASSVATGGAEAFF TGTGCCAGCAGCGTAGCTACGGGGGGGGCTGAAGCTTTCTTT
- TRBJ2-1 - TRBV6-2/TRBV6-3 CASSYSTAGAYNEQFF TGTGCCAGCAGTTACTCGACGGCAGGGGCCTACAATGAGCAGTTCTTC
TRBD1 TRBJ2-6 - TRBV2 CASSVFRGRVAGANVLTF TGTGCCAGCAGTGTGTTCAGGGGGCGCGTTGCTGGGGCCAACGTCCTGACTTTC
- TRBJ1-2 - TRBV5-1 CASSQLTGNYGYTF TGCGCCAGCAGCCAGCTTACGGGGAACTATGGCTACACCTTC
- TRBJ2-2 - TRBV5-1 CASSPGDRATGELFF TGCGCCAGCAGCCCGGGGGACAGAGCCACCGGGGAGCTGTTTTTT
- TRBJ1-5 - TRBV7-9 CASSPQGINQPQHF TGTGCCAGCAGCCCACAGGGAATCAATCAGCCCCAGCATTTT
- TRBJ1-6 - TRBV4-2 CASSQELSSYNSPLHF TGTGCCAGCAGCCAAGAACTGAGCTCCTATAATTCACCCCTCCACTTT
- TRBJ1-6 - TRBV6-5 CASISGLVSPLHF TGTGCCAGCATTTCAGGGTTGGTTTCACCCCTCCACTTT
- TRBJ2-7 few TRBV4-1 CASSQGAKAYEQYF TGCGCCAGCAGCCAGGGCGCCAAGGCCTACGAGCAGTACTTC
- TRBJ1-3 - TRBV11-2 CASSLVVGLHSGNTIYF TGTGCCAGCAGCTTAGTCGTTGGACTCCACTCTGGAAACACCATATATTTT
- TRBJ2-5 - TRBV12-5 CASGLILETQYF TGTGCTAGTGGTTTGATCCTAGAGACCCAGTACTTC